This T cell receptor (beta chain) comes out of a study of vaccination effects on CD4 cells after COVID-19. Study-wide background: In the ViraFEST assay, antigen-specific CD4+ clonotypes were identified by expansion after peptide-pool stimulation. General observations from the study: There were few convalescent patients in the study and no early post-infection timepoints. Pronounced clonal contraction occurred in clones induced by infection and by vaccine late after vaccination.

CD4+ T cells were isolated after 10 days of culture. Assay: immunoSEQ multiplex PCR; the TCRdb copy retains only in-frame clones and omits some. The repertoire holds 40,000 or so clones, about four fifths seen once, with under 3% in the top ten. Trimming left V 6 bases short and J 8 bases short, with 14 bases between. CDR3 length: 13 amino acids. Note on this clone: Its antigen is currently unknown.

Sequenced here: CD4+ T cells from PBMCs cultured without peptide, sampled before COVID-19 vaccination. The source is a human donor who received a COVID-19 vaccine. The chain joins TRBV12-3 or TRBV12-4 to TRBJ2-4; possible D gene TRBD1, 7 bases. In nucleotides, the CDR3 is TGTGCCAGCAGCCAGGGGGGTGGGTACATTCAGTACTTC. Translated, it gives CASSQGGGYIQYF.